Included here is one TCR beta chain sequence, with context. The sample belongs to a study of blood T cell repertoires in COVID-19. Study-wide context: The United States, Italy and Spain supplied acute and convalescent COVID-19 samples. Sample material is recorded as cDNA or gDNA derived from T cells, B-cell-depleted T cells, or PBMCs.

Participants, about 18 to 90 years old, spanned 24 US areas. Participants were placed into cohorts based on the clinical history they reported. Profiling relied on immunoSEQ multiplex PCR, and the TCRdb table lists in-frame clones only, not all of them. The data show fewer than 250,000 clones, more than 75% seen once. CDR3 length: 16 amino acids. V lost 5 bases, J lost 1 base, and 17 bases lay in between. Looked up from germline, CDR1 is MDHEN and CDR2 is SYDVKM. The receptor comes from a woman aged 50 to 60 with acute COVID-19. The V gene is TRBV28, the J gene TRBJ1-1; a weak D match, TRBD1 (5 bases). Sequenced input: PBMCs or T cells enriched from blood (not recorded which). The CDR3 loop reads CASSRIGEGENTEAFF. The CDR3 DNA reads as TGTGCCAGCAGTCGGATAGGGGAAGGGGAGAACACTGAAGCTTTCTTT.